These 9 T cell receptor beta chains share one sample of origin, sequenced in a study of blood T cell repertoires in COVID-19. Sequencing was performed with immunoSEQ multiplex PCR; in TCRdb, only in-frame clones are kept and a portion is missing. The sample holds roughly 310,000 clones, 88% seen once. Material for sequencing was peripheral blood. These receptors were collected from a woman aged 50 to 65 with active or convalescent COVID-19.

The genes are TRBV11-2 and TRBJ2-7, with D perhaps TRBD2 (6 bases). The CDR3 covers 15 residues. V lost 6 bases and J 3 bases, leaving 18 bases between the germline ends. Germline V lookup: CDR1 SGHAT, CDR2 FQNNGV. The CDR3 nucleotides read TGTGCCAGCAGGCCGAGCCCCGGGACTTTCTACGAGCAGTACTTC. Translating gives CASRPSPGTFYEQYF.

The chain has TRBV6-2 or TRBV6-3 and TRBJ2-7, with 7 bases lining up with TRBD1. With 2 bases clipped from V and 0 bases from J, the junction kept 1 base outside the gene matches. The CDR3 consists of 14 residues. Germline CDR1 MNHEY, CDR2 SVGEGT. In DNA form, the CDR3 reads TGTGCCAGCAGTTACGCAGGGGGCTCCTACGAGCAGTACTTC. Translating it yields CASSYAGGSYEQYF.

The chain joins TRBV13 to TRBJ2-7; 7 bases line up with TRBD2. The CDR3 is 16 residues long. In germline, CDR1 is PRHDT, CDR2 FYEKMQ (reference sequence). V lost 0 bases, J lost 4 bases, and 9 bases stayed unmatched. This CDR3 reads CASSLGPLAGEYEQYF. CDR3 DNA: TGTGCCAGCAGCTTAGGGCCTCTGGCGGGAGAATACGAGCAGTACTTC.

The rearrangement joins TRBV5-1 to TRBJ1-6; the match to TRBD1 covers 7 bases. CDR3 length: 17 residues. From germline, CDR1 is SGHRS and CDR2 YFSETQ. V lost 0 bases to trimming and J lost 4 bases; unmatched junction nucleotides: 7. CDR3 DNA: TGCGCCAGCAGCTTGGGAGGGACAGTTGCTTATAATTCACCCCTCCACTTT. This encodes CASSLGGTVAYNSPLHF.

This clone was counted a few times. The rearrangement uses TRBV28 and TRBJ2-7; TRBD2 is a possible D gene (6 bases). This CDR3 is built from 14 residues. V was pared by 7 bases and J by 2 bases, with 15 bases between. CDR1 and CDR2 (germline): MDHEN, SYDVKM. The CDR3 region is CASTERRRAYEQYF. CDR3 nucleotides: TGTGCCAGCACCGAGCGGAGGAGGGCCTACGAGCAGTACTTC.

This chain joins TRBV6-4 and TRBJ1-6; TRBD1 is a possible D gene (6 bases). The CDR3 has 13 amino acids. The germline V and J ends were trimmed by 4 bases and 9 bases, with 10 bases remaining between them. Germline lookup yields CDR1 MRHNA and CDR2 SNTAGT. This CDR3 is CASSADRISPLHF. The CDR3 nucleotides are TGTGCCAGCAGTGCTGACAGGATTTCACCCCTCCACTTT.

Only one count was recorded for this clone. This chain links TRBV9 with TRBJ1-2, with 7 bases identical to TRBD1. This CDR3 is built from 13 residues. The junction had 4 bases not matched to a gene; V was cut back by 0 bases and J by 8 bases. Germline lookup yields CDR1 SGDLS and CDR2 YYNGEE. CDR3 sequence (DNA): TGTGCCAGCAGCGTAGCAGGGGGGAAAGGCTACACCTTC. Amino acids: CASSVAGGKGYTF.

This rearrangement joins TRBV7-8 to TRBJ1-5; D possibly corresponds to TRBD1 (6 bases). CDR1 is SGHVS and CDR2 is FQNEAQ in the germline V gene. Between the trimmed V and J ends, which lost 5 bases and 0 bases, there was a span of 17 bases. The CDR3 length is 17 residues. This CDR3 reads CASSPRDTIYSNQPQHF. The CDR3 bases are TGTGCCAGCAGCCCCCGGGACACCATCTATAGCAATCAGCCCCAGCATTTT. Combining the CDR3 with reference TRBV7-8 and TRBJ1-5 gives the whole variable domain GAGVSQSPRYKVAKRGQDVALRCDPISGHVSLFWYQQALGQGPEFLTYFQNEAQLDKSGLPSDRFFAERPEGSVSTLKIQRTQQEDSAVYLCASSPRDTIYSNQPQHFGDGTRLSIL.

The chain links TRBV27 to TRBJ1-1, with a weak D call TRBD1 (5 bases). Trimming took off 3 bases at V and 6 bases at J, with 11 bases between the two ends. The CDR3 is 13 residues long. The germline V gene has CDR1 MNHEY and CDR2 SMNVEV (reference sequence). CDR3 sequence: CASSFKGFAEAFF. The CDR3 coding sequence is TGTGCCAGCAGTTTTAAGGGGTTCGCTGAAGCTTTCTTT.